Sequencing of this T cell receptor beta chain was carried out in a study of cytomegalovirus exposure and HLA in healthy donors. Trimming removed 5 bases from V and 4 bases from J, with 13 bases in between. The CDR3 is made up of 13 amino acids. Germline CDR1 SGDLS, CDR2 YYNGEE. The PCR ran on 60 Vbeta and 13 Jbeta primers. The assay was immunoSEQ multiplex PCR, and TCRdb's table has in-frame clones only and misses some. The sample yields under 150,000 clones, about 80% seen once. Material for sequencing was PBMCs. This receptor was identified in a man aged 35 to 55 in good health and CMV-seropositive. The rearrangement links TRBV9 to TRBJ2-7; possibly TRBD2 for D (5 bases). The CDR3 sequence: CASSYTAGYEQYF. CDR3 sequence (DNA): TGTGCCAGCAGTTATACCGCGGGTTACGAGCAGTACTTC.